This TCR beta chain was identified in a study of OX40 agonist ivuxolimab in advanced cancers. For the study at large: The group had a mean age of around 60 years, ranged from 23 to 79, and was roughly 80% male.

Points on this clone: What it binds is unknown.

Clones were read by immunoSEQ multiplex PCR, and TCRdb kept only the in-frame ones, dropping some. The table includes around 140,000 clones, about 93% detected once. CDR1 is LNHNV, CDR2 YYDKDF, per germline (reference sequence). Trimming removed 3 bases at V and 5 bases at J, with 17 bases between. There are 15 residues in the CDR3. No patient had autoimmune disease or received systemic immunosuppression. Study conclusions and caveats: The investigators did not determine what antigen specificity the expanded peripheral T cells had.

The TCR originated in an adult with an advanced solid tumor such as melanoma, head and neck, liver or kidney cancer. V is TRBV15 and J is TRBJ2-7; D gene unclear. This material consisted of CD4+ or CD8+ T cells sorted from blood, taken in a trial of the OX40 agonist ivuxolimab. The CDR3 spells CATSRAVLVLDEQYF. CDR3 sequence (DNA): TGTGCCACCAGCAGGGCGGTTTTAGTACTGGACGAGCAGTACTTC.